This T cell receptor beta chain was identified during a study of cytomegalovirus exposure and HLA in healthy donors. Study conclusions and caveats: An Asian-associated ancestry cluster reportedly showed fewer N-insertions than the roughly 670-donor mean in a later analysis. Some TCR beta chains (more than 150 of them) were listed as cytomegalovirus-associated. The productive fraction for most TCR beta V segments was about 87% or about 30% in an earlier analysis.

CDR3 size: 11 residues. CDR1 is SGHRS, CDR2 YFSETQ, per germline. Trimming left V 3 bases short and J 2 bases short, with 2 bases between. As for this clone: No antigen is known for it.

The PCR had 60 Vbeta and 13 Jbeta primers. The method was immunoSEQ multiplex PCR; TCRdb's version includes in-frame clones alone and lacks a portion of them. Of around 95,000 clones detected, just under 80% appear once; the ten largest clones hold roughly 4.3%. Sequenced material: PBMCs. The chain links TRBV5-1 to TRBJ2-5; D uncertain. This receptor was taken from a woman aged 40 to 49 in good health and CMV-seropositive. CDR3 in amino acids: CASSSQETQYF. For the CDR3, the DNA is TGCGCCAGCAGCTCTCAAGAGACCCAGTACTTC.